The rows below give T cell receptor beta chains drawn from one sample of a study of blood T cell repertoires in COVID-19. The protocol was immunoSEQ multiplex PCR, while the TCRdb copy is restricted to in-frame clones and leaves out a portion. Of about 230,000 clones listed, roughly 88% are singletons. The sample comprised peripheral blood. The receptor source for this set is a woman between 35 and 50 years old who had recovered from COVID-19. Each CDR3 is given with its conserved first and last residue. Fields, in order: V gene, clone size, D gene, J gene, CDR3 protein, CDR3 DNA. The D gene is left open where the match is weak. Clone size is shown for a subset of rows, as once, few, many or a class of expanded clone.

V: TRBV3-1/TRBV3-2; size: -; D: TRBD1; J: TRBJ2-1; CDR3: CASSQGQGVVDEQFF; DNA: TGTGCCAGCAGCCAGGGACAGGGTGTCGTTGATGAGCAGTTCTTC
V: TRBV6-5; size: -; D: TRBD1; J: TRBJ2-5; CDR3: CASTTGANQETQYF; DNA: TGTGCCAGCACTACAGGGGCTAACCAAGAGACCCAGTACTTC
V: TRBV2; size: -; D: -; J: TRBJ2-7; CDR3: CANTLDGNYEQYF; DNA: TGTGCCAACACGTTAGACGGGAACTACGAGCAGTACTTC
V: TRBV18; size: few; D: -; J: TRBJ1-1; CDR3: CASSPGTSNTEAFF; DNA: TGTGCCAGCTCGCCCGGGACATCGAACACTGAAGCTTTCTTT
V: TRBV12-3/TRBV12-4; size: -; D: -; J: TRBJ2-2; CDR3: CASRHGDTGELFF; DNA: TGTGCCAGCAGACACGGAGATACGGGGGAGCTGTTTTTT
V: TRBV2; size: -; D: TRBD2; J: TRBJ2-3; CDR3: CASRRGKGGGTRTDTQYF; DNA: TGTGCCAGCAGGAGGGGGAAGGGCGGGGGGACCCGCACAGATACGCAGTATTTT
V: TRBV29-1; size: -; D: TRBD1; J: TRBJ2-7; CDR3: CSVGSGQGVYEQYF; DNA: TGCAGCGTTGGATCGGGACAGGGGGTCTACGAGCAGTACTTC
V: TRBV6-5; size: once; D: -; J: TRBJ2-5; CDR3: CASSYSKGEGTQYF; DNA: TGTGCCAGCAGTTACTCGAAAGGAGAAGGGACCCAGTACTTC
V: TRBV6-6; size: -; D: -; J: TRBJ1-2; CDR3: CASSSQGRGGYTF; DNA: TGTGCCAGCAGTTCACAGGGCAGAGGTGGCTACACCTTC
V: TRBV6-5; size: -; D: TRBD2; J: TRBJ2-5; CDR3: CASSYSRTGGQETQYF; DNA: TGTGCCAGCAGTTACTCGCGAACGGGGGGGCAAGAGACCCAGTACTTC
V: TRBV6-5; size: -; D: TRBD1; J: TRBJ1-1; CDR3: CASSLRQGALQAFF; DNA: TGTGCCAGCAGTCTCAGACAGGGGGCATTACAAGCTTTCTTT
V: TRBV4-3; size: -; D: -; J: TRBJ1-5; CDR3: CASSQFRDQPQHF; DNA: TGCGCCAGCAGCCAATTCAGGGATCAGCCCCAGCATTTT
V: TRBV12-3/TRBV12-4; size: -; D: TRBD1; J: TRBJ1-2; CDR3: CASSPQTGNGYTF; DNA: TGTGCCAGCAGTCCCCAGACAGGGAATGGCTACACCTTC
V: TRBV15; size: -; D: TRBD2; J: TRBJ2-1; CDR3: CATSRDGSGGQNEQFF; DNA: TGTGCCACCAGCAGAGATGGGTCGGGGGGGCAAAATGAGCAGTTCTTC
V: TRBV7-2; size: -; D: -; J: TRBJ2-3; CDR3: CASSLALADTQYF; DNA: TGTGCCAGCAGCTTAGCTCTAGCAGATACGCAGTATTTT
V: TRBV7-8; size: -; D: TRBD1; J: TRBJ1-6; CDR3: CASSREWAGGNSPLHF; DNA: TGTGCCAGCAGCCGAGAGTGGGCAGGGGGAAATTCACCCCTCCACTTT
V: TRBV5-1; size: -; D: -; J: TRBJ1-1; CDR3: CASSFQGMNTEAFF; DNA: TGCGCCAGCAGCTTTCAGGGGATGAACACTGAAGCTTTCTTT
V: TRBV6-5; size: -; D: -; J: TRBJ1-2; CDR3: CASSYGNPGAGYTF; DNA: TGTGCCAGCAGTTACGGGAATCCGGGAGCCGGCTACACCTTC
V: TRBV7-8; size: -; D: TRBD1; J: TRBJ2-2; CDR3: CASSGHRGRGELFF; DNA: TGTGCCAGCAGCGGGCACAGGGGTCGCGGGGAGCTGTTTTTT
V: TRBV18; size: -; D: -; J: TRBJ1-1; CDR3: CASSRSGATEAFF; DNA: TGTGCCAGCTCCCGCTCAGGGGCCACTGAAGCTTTCTTT
V: TRBV6-5; size: -; D: -; J: TRBJ1-5; CDR3: CASSAIVEQPQHF; DNA: TGTGCCAGCAGCGCGATTGTGGAGCAGCCCCAGCATTTT
V: TRBV12-3/TRBV12-4; size: -; D: -; J: TRBJ1-1; CDR3: CASSFRSYTEAFF; DNA: TGTGCCAGCAGTTTCAGGTCTTACACTGAAGCTTTCTTT
V: TRBV5-1; size: once; D: -; J: TRBJ2-2; CDR3: CASKGNANTGELFF; DNA: TGCGCCAGTAAGGGGAACGCGAACACCGGGGAGCTGTTTTTT
V: TRBV3-1/TRBV3-2; size: -; D: -; J: TRBJ1-1; CDR3: CASSSGANAETEAFF; DNA: TGTGCCAGCTCTTCAGGGGCAAATGCGGAGACTGAAGCTTTCTTT
V: TRBV20-1; size: -; D: TRBD2; J: TRBJ2-1; CDR3: CSASAGGLEQFF; DNA: TGCAGTGCTAGTGCGGGGGGGCTTGAGCAGTTCTTC
V: TRBV5-1; size: -; D: -; J: TRBJ2-3; CDR3: CASSLTRTDTQYF; DNA: TGCGCCAGCAGCTTGACTAGGACAGATACGCAGTATTTT
V: TRBV3-1/TRBV3-2; size: -; D: -; J: TRBJ1-2; CDR3: CASSQVADRGEWTF; DNA: TGTGCCAGCAGCCAAGTAGCGGACCGGGGAGAGTGGACCTTC
V: TRBV18; size: -; D: -; J: TRBJ2-7; CDR3: CASSRSTIGYEQYF; DNA: TGTGCCAGCTCACGGTCGACAATCGGATACGAGCAGTACTTC
V: TRBV11-3; size: -; D: -; J: TRBJ2-7; CDR3: CASSFASDYEQYF; DNA: TGTGCCAGCAGCTTCGCCAGCGATTACGAGCAGTACTTC
V: TRBV7-9; size: once; D: TRBD1; J: TRBJ2-7; CDR3: CASSRTGGFDEQYF; DNA: TGTGCCAGCAGCCGGACAGGGGGTTTCGACGAGCAGTACTTC
V: TRBV7-2; size: few; D: -; J: TRBJ2-7; CDR3: CASSFRGGPNPTYEQYF; DNA: TGTGCCAGCAGCTTTCGCGGGGGCCCTAACCCTACCTACGAGCAGTACTTC
V: TRBV7-8; size: -; D: TRBD2; J: TRBJ2-1; CDR3: CASSLAGTSGGDEQFF; DNA: TGTGCCAGCAGCTTAGCGGGGACTAGCGGGGGGGATGAGCAGTTCTTC
V: TRBV5-5; size: -; D: TRBD1; J: TRBJ2-5; CDR3: CASSLGSGQRYGETQYF; DNA: TGTGCCAGCAGCTTGGGGTCGGGACAGCGATATGGGGAGACCCAGTACTTC
V: TRBV2; size: -; D: TRBD1; J: TRBJ1-6; CDR3: CASTKGAGGFNNSPLHF; DNA: TGTGCCAGCACCAAAGGAGCAGGGGGCTTTAATAATTCACCCCTCCACTTT
V: TRBV6-5; size: few; D: TRBD1; J: TRBJ2-7; CDR3: CASSSTRDRGREQYF; DNA: TGTGCCAGCAGCAGCACCCGGGACAGAGGACGCGAGCAGTACTTC
V: TRBV6-2/TRBV6-3; size: -; D: -; J: TRBJ2-2; CDR3: CASSYSGFALTGELFF; DNA: TGTGCCAGCAGTTATTCTGGCTTTGCCCTTACCGGGGAGCTGTTTTTT
V: TRBV2; size: once; D: TRBD2; J: TRBJ2-1; CDR3: CASSTSGGAGNEQFF; DNA: TGTGCCAGCAGTACTAGCGGGGGGGCCGGCAATGAGCAGTTCTTC
V: TRBV4-3; size: many; D: -; J: TRBJ2-3; CDR3: CASSQSGTGTDTQYF; DNA: TGCGCCAGCAGCCAATCGGGGACTGGCACAGATACGCAGTATTTT
V: TRBV7-2; size: -; D: -; J: TRBJ2-2; CDR3: CASSHLPNTGELFF; DNA: TGTGCCAGCAGCCATCTACCGAACACCGGGGAGCTGTTTTTT
V: TRBV30; size: -; D: -; J: TRBJ1-5; CDR3: CAWSMGAGNQPQHF; DNA: TGTGCCTGGAGTATGGGGGCGGGCAATCAGCCCCAGCATTTT
V: TRBV2; size: -; D: TRBD1; J: TRBJ1-2; CDR3: CASKQGTYGYTF; DNA: TGTGCCAGCAAACAGGGGACCTATGGCTACACCTTC
V: TRBV6-5; size: -; D: TRBD1; J: TRBJ1-2; CDR3: CASSYSRQGIDGYTF; DNA: TGTGCCAGCAGTTACTCTCGACAGGGAATAGATGGCTACACCTTC
V: TRBV5-1; size: -; D: TRBD1; J: TRBJ1-6; CDR3: CASSQGQGNNSPLHF; DNA: TGCGCCAGCAGCCAAGGACAGGGAAATAATTCACCCCTCCACTTT
V: TRBV5-4; size: -; D: TRBD1; J: TRBJ2-7; CDR3: CASSMGTGGYEQYF; DNA: TGTGCCAGCAGCATGGGGACAGGGGGCTACGAGCAGTACTTC
V: TRBV7-9; size: -; D: -; J: TRBJ1-2; CDR3: CASSHLGVGYGYTF; DNA: TGTGCCAGCAGCCACTTAGGGGTCGGCTATGGCTACACCTTC